The 15 T cell receptor beta chains below all came from one sample that was sequenced in a study of human T cells and chemical hapten exposure. As to time point: patch test 1, 2 weeks after DPC sensitization. The treatment denotes: therapeutic diphenylcyclopropenone sensitization with weekly scalp DPC. In TCRdb, the RACE reads were re-called with MiXCR into one record per CDR3 protein. Of tens of thousands of distinct CDR3 sequences listed, 12% were seen once; the top ten hold approximately 3.7%. The sequences come from whole blood, collected in connection with sensitization to the hapten diphenylcyclopropenone (DPC). The receptors were sampled from a woman in her sixties with alopecia areata. Some clones in this sample may be carry-over from other donors' samples.

This clonotype was recorded a few times. The chain combines TRBV7-9 with TRBJ1-2; possible D gene TRBD1, 5 bases. V lost 1 base to trimming and J lost 0 bases, with 9 bases between them. Per germline, CDR1 SEHNR and CDR2 FQNEAQ (reference sequence). This CDR3 is 15 amino acids long. DNA of the CDR3: TGTGCCAGCAGCTTAGTAGGGGTTGCTAACTATGGCTACACCTTC. This translates into CASSLVGVANYGYTF.

This clonotype was seen ten or more times. The rearrangement links TRBV24-1 to TRBJ2-2, with TRBD2 as a possible D gene (5 bases). Trimming shortened V by 3 bases and J by 6 bases, and 7 bases separated the two germline ends. There are 13 residues in the CDR3. Germline V gives CDR1 KGHDR, CDR2 SFDVKD. CDR3 in DNA: TGTGCCACCAGTGATCGTAGCGCCGGGGAGCTGTTTTTT. Amino acids: CATSDRSAGELFF.

This clonotype appeared a few times. The J gene is TRBJ1-2, the V gene TRBV11-2; D might be TRBD1 (5 bases). With 1 base removed from V and 2 bases from J, the gap between germline ends came to 8 bases. Germline V gene data show CDR1 as SGHAT and CDR2 as FQNNGV. CDR3 length: 14 amino acids. This CDR3 is CASSLVTGNYGYTF. The DNA for the CDR3 is TGTGCCAGCAGCTTAGTAACAGGCAACTATGGCTACACCTTC.

This clonotype was picked up many times. This chain joins TRBV18 and TRBJ1-2; D unresolved. The germline CDR1 and CDR2 sequences are KGHSH and LQKENI. The CDR3 totals 16 residues. Trimming stripped 3 bases from V and 0 bases from J, with 14 bases between. The CDR3 DNA reads as TGTGCCAGCTCACCCTCCCCCGGGAATGCTAACTATGGCTACACCTTC. It translates to CASSPSPGNANYGYTF.

The sample holds a few counts of this clonotype. The rearrangement joins TRBV6-2 or TRBV6-3 to TRBJ1-6, with D tentatively TRBD1 (5 bases). V lost 5 bases and J 7 bases, leaving 18 bases between the germline ends. Per the germline V gene, CDR1 is MNHEY and CDR2 is SVGEGT. The CDR3 sequence is 16 residues long. CDR3 DNA: TGTGCCAGCAGTGACCCAGTCCGGGGGTGGAATTCACCCCTCCACTTT. Protein sequence: CASSDPVRGWNSPLHF.

This clonotype was seen at least ten times. The chain employs TRBV2 and TRBJ2-2; D call uncertain. Trimming stripped 4 bases from V and 7 bases from J, with 13 bases between. Germline assignment: CDR1 SNHLY and CDR2 FYNNEI. The CDR3 is 14 residues long. The chain's CDR3 is CASSAALWGGELFF. The CDR3 nucleotides are TGTGCCAGCAGTGCCGCCCTCTGGGGCGGGGAGCTGTTTTTT. The entire variable domain, with the rest obtained from reference TRBV2 and TRBJ2-2, is as follows: EPEVTQTPSHQVTQMGQEVILRCVPISNHLYFYWYRQILGQKVEFLVSFYNNEISEKSEIFDDQFSVERPDGSNFTLKIRSTKLEDSAMYFCASSAALWGGELFFGEGSRLTVL.

The rearrangement joins TRBV5-1 to TRBJ1-1; D is perhaps TRBD1 (5 bases). Germline CDR1 and CDR2: SGHRS and YFSETQ. The V gene lost 0 bases and the J gene lost 1 base, with 13 bases spanning the gap. The CDR3 is made up of 16 amino acids. The CDR3 is CASSLVAGVTNTEAFF. The CDR3 DNA is TGCGCCAGCAGCTTGGTGGCGGGGGTAACGAACACTGAAGCTTTCTTT.

This clonotype was observed many times. V and J are TRBV5-1 and TRBJ2-7; tentative D call: TRBD2 (5 bases). Trimming shortened V by 0 bases and J by 3 bases, and 13 bases separated the two germline ends. Germline CDR1 reads SGHRS; CDR2 reads YFSETQ. The CDR3 length is 15 residues. CDR3 loop: CASSLASEVVYEQYF. The CDR3 bases are TGCGCCAGCAGCTTGGCGTCGGAGGTAGTCTACGAGCAGTACTTC.

This clonotype was seen at least ten times. The chain carries TRBV6-1 and TRBJ2-7; D gene unclear. CDR3 length: 11 amino acids. V gave up 3 bases and J gave up 6 bases, with 6 bases separating them. In germline, CDR1 is MNHNS, CDR2 SASEGT. DNA for the CDR3: TGTGCCAGCAGTGACTGGGTCGAGCAGTACTTC. Translation: CASSDWVEQYF.

The table lists this clonotype with many counts. V is TRBV5-1 and J is TRBJ2-6, with D unresolved. CDR3 size: 15 residues. V was cut by 5 bases and J by 0 bases, with 9 bases left in between. Germline-derived CDR1 and CDR2 are SGHRS and YFSETQ. CDR3: CASSEPISGANVLTF. In nucleotides, the CDR3 is TGCGCCAGCAGTGAACCGATCTCTGGGGCCAACGTCCTGACTTTC.

This clonotype was observed a handful of times. The chain is built from TRBV3-1 and TRBJ2-7, with 9 bases aligning to TRBD1. The CDR3 covers 17 residues. Looked up from germline, CDR1 is LGHDT and CDR2 is YNNKEL (reference sequence). The V and J ends lost 1 base and 2 bases, in that order; junction bases with no gene match: 9. The chain's CDR3 is CASSQGRTGTGTYEQYF. The CDR3 bases are TGTGCCAGCAGCCAAGGAAGAACCGGGACAGGGACCTACGAGCAGTACTTC.

This clonotype turned up a few times. The chain combines TRBV27 with TRBJ1-5, with 8 bases lining up with TRBD1. CDR1 and CDR2 from the germline V gene are MNHEY and SMNVEV (reference sequence). The CDR3 extends over 14 amino acids. Trimming at V came to 5 bases and at J to 7 bases, leaving 7 bases not matched to a gene. DNA for the CDR3: TGTGCCAGCAGTCCCACAGGGGGTGTCCAGCCCCAGCATTTT. Protein: CASSPTGGVQPQHF.

This clonotype was observed at least ten times. The chain couples TRBV23-1 to TRBJ1-5, with D tentatively TRBD1 (5 bases). TRBV23-1 falls under the ORF class, with uncertain function. V dropped 4 bases and J dropped 6 bases, with 10 bases sitting between them. This CDR3 is 13 amino acids long. CDR3 loop: CASSLTGVQPQHF. The DNA for the CDR3 is TGCGCCAGCAGTCTGACGGGGGTTCAGCCCCAGCATTTT.

Many counts were recorded for this clonotype. This sequence joins TRBV7-2 and TRBJ1-2; 11 bases are a match to TRBD1. The junction had 6 bases not matched to a gene; V was cut back by 5 bases and J by 1 base. Germline V CDR1 and CDR2: SGHTA, FQGNSA. This CDR3 is 16 amino acids long. The CDR3 DNA sequence: TGTGCCAGCAGCCCGACGGACAGGGGGCTTAACTATGGCTACACCTTC. Encoded protein: CASSPTDRGLNYGYTF.

The V call is TRBV27, the J call TRBJ2-7; TRBD2 matches 7 bases. V lost 2 bases to trimming and J lost 2 bases; unmatched junction nucleotides: 9. The CDR3 runs to 16 residues. Germline-derived CDR1 and CDR2 are MNHEY and SMNVEV (reference sequence). CDR3 nucleotide sequence: TGTGCCAGCAGTTTAGGCGTGGGAGGGCCCACCTACGAGCAGTACTTC. It translates to CASSLGVGGPTYEQYF.